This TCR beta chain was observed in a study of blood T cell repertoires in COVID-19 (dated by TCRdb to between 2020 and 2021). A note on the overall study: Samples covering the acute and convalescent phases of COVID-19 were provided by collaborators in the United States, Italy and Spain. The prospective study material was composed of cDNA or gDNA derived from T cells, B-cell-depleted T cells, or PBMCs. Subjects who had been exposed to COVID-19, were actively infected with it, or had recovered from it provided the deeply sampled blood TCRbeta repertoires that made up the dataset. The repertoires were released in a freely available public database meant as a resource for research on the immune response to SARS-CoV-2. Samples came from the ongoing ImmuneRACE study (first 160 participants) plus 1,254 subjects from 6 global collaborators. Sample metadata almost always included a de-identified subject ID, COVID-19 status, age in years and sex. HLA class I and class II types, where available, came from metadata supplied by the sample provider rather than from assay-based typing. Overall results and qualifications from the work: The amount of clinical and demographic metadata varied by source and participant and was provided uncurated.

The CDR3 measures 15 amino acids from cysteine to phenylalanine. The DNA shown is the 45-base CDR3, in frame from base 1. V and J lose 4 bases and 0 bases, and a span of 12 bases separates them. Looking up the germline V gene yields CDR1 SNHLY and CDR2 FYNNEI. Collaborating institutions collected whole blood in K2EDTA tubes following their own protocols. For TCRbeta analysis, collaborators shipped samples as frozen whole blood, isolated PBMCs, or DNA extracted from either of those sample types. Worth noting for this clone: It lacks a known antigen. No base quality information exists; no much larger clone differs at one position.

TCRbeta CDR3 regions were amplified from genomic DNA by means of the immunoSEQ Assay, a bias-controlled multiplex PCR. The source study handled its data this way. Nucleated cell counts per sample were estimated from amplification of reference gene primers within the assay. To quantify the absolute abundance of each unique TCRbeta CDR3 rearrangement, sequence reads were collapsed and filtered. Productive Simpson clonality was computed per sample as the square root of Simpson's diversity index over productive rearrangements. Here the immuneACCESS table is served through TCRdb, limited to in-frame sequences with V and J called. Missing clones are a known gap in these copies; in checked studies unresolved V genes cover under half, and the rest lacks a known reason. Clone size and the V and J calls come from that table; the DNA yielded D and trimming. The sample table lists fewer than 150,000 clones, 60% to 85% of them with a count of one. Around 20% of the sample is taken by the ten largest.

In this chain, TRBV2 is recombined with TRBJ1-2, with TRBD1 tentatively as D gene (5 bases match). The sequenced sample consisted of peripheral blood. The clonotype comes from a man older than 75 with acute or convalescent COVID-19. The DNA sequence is TGTGCCAGCAGTGGGGGGGACGGCACTAACTATGGCTACACCTTC. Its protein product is CASSGGDGTNYGYTF. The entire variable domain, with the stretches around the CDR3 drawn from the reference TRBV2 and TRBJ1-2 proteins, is EPEVTQTPSHQVTQMGQEVILRCVPISNHLYFYWYRQILGQKVEFLVSFYNNEISEKSEIFDDQFSVERPDGSNFTLKIRSTKLEDSAMYFCASSGGDGTNYGYTFGSGTRLTVV.